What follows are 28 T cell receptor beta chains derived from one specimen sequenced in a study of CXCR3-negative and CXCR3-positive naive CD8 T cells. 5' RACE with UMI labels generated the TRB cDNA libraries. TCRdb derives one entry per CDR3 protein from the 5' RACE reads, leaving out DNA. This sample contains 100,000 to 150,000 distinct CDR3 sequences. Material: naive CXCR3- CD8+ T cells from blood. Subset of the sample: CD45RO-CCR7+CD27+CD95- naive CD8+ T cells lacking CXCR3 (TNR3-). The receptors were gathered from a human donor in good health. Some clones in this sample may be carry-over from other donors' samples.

CDR3 protein: CASSPGVNEQYF. The chain employs TRBV7-9 and TRBJ2-7; there is no DNA to check the TCRdb D call of TRBD1. Germline V gene data show CDR1 as SEHNR and CDR2 as FQNEAQ (reference sequence). This CDR3 contains 12 residues.

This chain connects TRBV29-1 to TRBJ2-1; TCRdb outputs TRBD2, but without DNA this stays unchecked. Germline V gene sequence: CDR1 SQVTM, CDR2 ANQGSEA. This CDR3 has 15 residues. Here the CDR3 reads CSVEPPAGEGYEQFF.

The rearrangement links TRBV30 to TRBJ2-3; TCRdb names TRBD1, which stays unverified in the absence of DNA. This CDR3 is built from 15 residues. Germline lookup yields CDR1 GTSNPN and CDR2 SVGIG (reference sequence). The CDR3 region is CAWGTNPMMTDTQYF.

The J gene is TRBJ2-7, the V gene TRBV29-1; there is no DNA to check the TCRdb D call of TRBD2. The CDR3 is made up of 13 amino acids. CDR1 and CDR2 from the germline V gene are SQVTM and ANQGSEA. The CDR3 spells CSVLAGASYEQYF.

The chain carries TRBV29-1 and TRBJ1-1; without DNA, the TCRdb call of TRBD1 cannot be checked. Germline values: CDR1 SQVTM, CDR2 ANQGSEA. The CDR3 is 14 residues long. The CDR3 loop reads CSVEEGEGRTEAFF.

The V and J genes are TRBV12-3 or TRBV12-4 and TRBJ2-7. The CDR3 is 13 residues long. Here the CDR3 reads CASSLGLYYEQYF.

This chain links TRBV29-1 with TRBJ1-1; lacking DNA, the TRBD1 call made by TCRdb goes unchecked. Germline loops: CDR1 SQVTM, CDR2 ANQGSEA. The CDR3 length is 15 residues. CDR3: CSVVPPSGTDTEAFF. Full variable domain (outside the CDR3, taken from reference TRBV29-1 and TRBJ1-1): SAVISQKPSRDICQRGTSLTIQCQVDSQVTMMFWYRQQPGQSLTLIATANQGSEATYESGFVIDKFPISRPNLTFSTLTVSNMSPEDSSIYLCSVVPPSGTDTEAFFGQGTRLTVV.

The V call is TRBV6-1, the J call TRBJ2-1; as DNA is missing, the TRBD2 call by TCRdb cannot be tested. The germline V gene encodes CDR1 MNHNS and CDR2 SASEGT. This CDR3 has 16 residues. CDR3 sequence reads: CASKGEVGLASHEQFF.

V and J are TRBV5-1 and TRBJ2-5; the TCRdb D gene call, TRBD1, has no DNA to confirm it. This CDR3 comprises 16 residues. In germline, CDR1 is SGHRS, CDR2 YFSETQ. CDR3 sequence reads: CASSSHRDPRRETQYF.

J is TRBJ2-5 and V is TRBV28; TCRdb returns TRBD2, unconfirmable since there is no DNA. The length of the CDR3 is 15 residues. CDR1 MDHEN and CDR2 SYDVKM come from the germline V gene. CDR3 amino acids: CASSKTNDPRETQYF.

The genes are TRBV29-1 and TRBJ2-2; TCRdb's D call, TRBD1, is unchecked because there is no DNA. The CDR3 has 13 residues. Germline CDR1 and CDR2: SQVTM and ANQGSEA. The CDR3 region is CSALGEGTGELFF.

The chain's CDR3 is CASSEWGTEAAFF. The chain couples TRBV10-1 to TRBJ1-1; TCRdb reports TRBD1, a call that lacks DNA to check it against. CDR3 length: 13 residues. Per the germline V gene, CDR1 is WNHNN and CDR2 is SYGVQD (reference sequence).

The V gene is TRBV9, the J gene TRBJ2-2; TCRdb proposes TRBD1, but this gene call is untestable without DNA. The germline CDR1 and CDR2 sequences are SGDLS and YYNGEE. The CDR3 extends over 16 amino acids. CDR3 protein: CASSARDGVDTGELFF.

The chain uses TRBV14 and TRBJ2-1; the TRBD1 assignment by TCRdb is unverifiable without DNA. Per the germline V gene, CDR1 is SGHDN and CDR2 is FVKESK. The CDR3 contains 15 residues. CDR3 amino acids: CASRQTGSFYNEQFF. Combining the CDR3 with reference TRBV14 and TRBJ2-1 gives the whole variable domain EAGVTQFPSHSVIEKGQTVTLRCDPISGHDNLYWYRRVMGKEIKFLLHFVKESKQDESGMPNNRFLAERTGGTYSTLKVQPAELEDSGVYFCASRQTGSFYNEQFFGPGTRLTVL.

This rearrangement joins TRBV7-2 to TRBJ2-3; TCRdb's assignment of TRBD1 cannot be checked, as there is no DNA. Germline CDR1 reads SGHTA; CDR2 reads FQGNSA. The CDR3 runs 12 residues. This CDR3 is CASSGERDTQYF.

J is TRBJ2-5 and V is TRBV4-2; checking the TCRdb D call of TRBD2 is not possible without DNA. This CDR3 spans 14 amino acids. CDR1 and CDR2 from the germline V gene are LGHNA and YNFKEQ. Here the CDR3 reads CASSQDPALGGQYF.

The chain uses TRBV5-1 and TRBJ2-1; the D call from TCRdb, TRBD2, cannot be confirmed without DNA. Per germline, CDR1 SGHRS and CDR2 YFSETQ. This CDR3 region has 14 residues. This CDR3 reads CASREAGTGNEQFF.

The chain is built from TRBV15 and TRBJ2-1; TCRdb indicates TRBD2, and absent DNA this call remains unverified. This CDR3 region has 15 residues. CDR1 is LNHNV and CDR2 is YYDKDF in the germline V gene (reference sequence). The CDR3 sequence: CATSRAASGDNEQFF. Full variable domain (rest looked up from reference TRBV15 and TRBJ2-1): DAMVIQNPRYQVTQFGKPVTLSCSQTLNHNVMYWYQQKSSQAPKLLFHYYDKDFNNEADTPDNFQSRRPNTSFCFLDIRSPGLGDTAMYLCATSRAASGDNEQFFGPGTRLTVL.

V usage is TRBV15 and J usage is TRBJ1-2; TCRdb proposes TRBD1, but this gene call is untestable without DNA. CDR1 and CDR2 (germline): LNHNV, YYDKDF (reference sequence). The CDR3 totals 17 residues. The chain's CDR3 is CATATAPGGGINYGYTF.

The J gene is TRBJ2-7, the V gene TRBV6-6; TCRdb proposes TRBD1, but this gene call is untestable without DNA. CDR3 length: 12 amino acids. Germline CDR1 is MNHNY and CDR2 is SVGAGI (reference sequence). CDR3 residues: CASTTTGHEQYF.

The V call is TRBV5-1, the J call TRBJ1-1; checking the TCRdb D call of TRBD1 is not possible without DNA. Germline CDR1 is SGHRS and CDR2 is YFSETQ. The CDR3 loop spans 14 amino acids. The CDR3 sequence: CASSLGQGVTEAFF. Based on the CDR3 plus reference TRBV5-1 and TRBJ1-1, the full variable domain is KAGVTQTPRYLIKTRGQQVTLSCSPISGHRSVSWYQQTPGQGLQFLFEYFSETQRNKGNFPGRFSGRQFSNSRSEMNVSTLELGDSALYLCASSLGQGVTEAFFGQGTRLTVV.

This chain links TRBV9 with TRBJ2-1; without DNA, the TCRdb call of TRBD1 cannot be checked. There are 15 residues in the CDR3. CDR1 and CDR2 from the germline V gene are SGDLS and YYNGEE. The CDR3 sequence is CASSSGAHSYNEQFF.

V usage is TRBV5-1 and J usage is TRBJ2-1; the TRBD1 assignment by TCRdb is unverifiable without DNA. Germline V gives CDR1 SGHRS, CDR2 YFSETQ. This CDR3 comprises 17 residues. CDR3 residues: CASSSAMGQTAYNEQFF.

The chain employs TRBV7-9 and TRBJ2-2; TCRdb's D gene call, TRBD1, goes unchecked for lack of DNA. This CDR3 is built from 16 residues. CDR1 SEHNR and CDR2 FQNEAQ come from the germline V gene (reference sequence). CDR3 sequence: CASSFPGTGVTGELFF.

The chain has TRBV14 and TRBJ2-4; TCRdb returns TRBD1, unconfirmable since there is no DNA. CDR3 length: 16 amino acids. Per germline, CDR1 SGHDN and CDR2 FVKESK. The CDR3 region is CASSHATGVGKNIQYF.

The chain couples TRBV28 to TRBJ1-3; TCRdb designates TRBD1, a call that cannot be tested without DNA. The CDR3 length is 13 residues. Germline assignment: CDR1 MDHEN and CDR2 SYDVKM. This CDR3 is CASSLIPGATIYF.

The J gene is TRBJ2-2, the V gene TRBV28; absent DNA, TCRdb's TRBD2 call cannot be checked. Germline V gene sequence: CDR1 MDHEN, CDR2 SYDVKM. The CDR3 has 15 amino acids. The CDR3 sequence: CASSTGLAPTGELFF.

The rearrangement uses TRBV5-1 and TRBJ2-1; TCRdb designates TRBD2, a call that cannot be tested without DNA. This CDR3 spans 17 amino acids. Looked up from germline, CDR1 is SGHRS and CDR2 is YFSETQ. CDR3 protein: CASSLYGLDLSYNEQFF.